The clone carrying this T cell receptor (beta chain) has just a few counts. Antigen: not known. This sample was taken from a study of T-cell memory formation after mild COVID-19. Whole-study results and caveats: Whereas later expanders leaned CD4+, clones contracting day 15 to 85 showed a balanced CD4/CD8 makeup.

TCRdb processed the 5' RACE reads anew with MiXCR; each CDR3 protein has one entry. The sample has hundreds of thousands of distinct CDR3 sequences, roughly 17% seen once. Trimming took 9 bases from V and 5 from J; bases not matched to a gene: 7. The CDR3 extends over 14 amino acids. Germline values: CDR1 KGHDR, CDR2 SFDVKD. V usage is TRBV24-1 and J usage is TRBJ2-3; 10 bases agree with TRBD2. The receptor was derived from an adult woman who had mild COVID-19 (a few samples of this study predate the infection). Cell type and time point are not known. The sample comprised PBMCs or a T cell subset sorted from them (not recorded which). This CDR3 reads CATRASGRGDTQYF. The CDR3, as DNA: TGTGCCACCCGTGCTAGCGGGAGAGGAGATACGCAGTATTTT.